Presented here are 5 T cell receptor beta chains from one specimen sequenced in a study of T cell responses to AZD1222 COVID-19 vaccine. TCRdb's copy holds only in-frame clones and misses some; the assay was immunoSEQ multiplex PCR. Of about 75,000 clones in the sample, around 88% are singletons; the top ten hold 9% to 10%. Source: peripheral blood, taken 28 days after the second dose of the MenACWY control vaccine. The receptors were gathered from an adult who received the MenACWY meningococcal vaccine as a control.

This chain connects TRBV5-1 to TRBJ2-2; 7 nucleotides align to TRBD2. The trim removed 5 bases at V and 5 bases at J, leaving 9 bases unmatched. The length of the CDR3 is 15 residues. CDR1 is SGHRS, CDR2 YFSETQ, per germline. The CDR3: CASRSTAGSTGELFF. CDR3 coding DNA: TGCGCCAGCAGGTCCACAGCGGGGTCGACCGGGGAGCTGTTTTTT.

The chain employs TRBV19 and TRBJ1-2; possible D gene TRBD1, 5 bases. The V and J ends lost 7 bases and 2 bases respectively, with 8 bases between them. Germline V gene sequence: CDR1 LNHDA, CDR2 SQIVND (reference sequence). This CDR3 is built from 12 residues. For the CDR3, the DNA is TGTGCCAGTACGAAGGGGAACTATGGCTACACCTTC. Protein sequence: CASTKGNYGYTF.

This chain connects TRBV6-5 to TRBJ1-3; D is ambiguous. The CDR3 contains 14 residues. Trimming left V 7 bases short and J 3 bases short, with 13 bases between. The germline V gene has CDR1 MNHEY and CDR2 SVGAGI. The CDR3 loop is CASKPGPLGNTIYF. In DNA form, the CDR3 reads TGTGCCAGCAAGCCCGGTCCACTTGGAAACACCATATATTTT.

The CDR3, as DNA: TGTGCCAGCAGCCCTGCATTAGGCATCGTCACTGAAGCTTTCTTT. This encodes CASSPALGIVTEAFF. The chain recombines TRBV5-6 with TRBJ1-1, with unresolved D. Germline V gene sequence: CDR1 SGHDT, CDR2 YYEEEE. CDR3 size: 15 residues. The germline V and J ends were trimmed by 4 bases and 4 bases, with 17 bases remaining between them.

This clone was counted a few times. The gene calls are TRBV25-1 and TRBJ1-5; 9 nucleotides align to TRBD1. The CDR3 spans 16 residues. Losses at the gene ends were 3 bases for V and 4 bases for J; bases not matched to a gene: 7. The germline V gene encodes CDR1 MGHDK and CDR2 SYGVNS. Written as DNA, the CDR3 is TGTGCCAGCAGTGATTCAACCGGGACAGGGAATCAGCCCCAGCATTTT. Its protein product is CASSDSTGTGNQPQHF.